Listed here are 5 T cell receptor beta chains from one sample, sequenced in a study of neurological immune-mediated disorders. One entry per CDR3 protein, called by TCRdb with MiXCR from the 5' RACE reads. This sample has 50,000 or so distinct CDR3 sequences, with 3% to 4% found just once. The sample was PBMCs. These receptors all stem from an older woman with multiple sclerosis.

This clonotype was seen ten or more times. V and J are TRBV5-1 and TRBJ2-5, with 9 bases lining up with TRBD2. CDR3 length equals 15 residues. Trimming took 2 bases from V and 4 from J; bases not matched to a gene: 6. Germline loops: CDR1 SGHRS, CDR2 YFSETQ. CDR3 nucleotides: TGCGCCAGCAGCTTCATAGCGGGAGCGGGAGAGACCCAGTACTTC. Its protein is CASSFIAGAGETQYF.

This clonotype was picked up many times. The V gene is TRBV7-8, the J gene TRBJ2-1, with D possibly TRBD2 on 5 matching bases. Between the trimmed V and J ends, which lost 1 base and 3 bases, there was a span of 10 bases. The CDR3 is 15 residues long. Looked up from germline, CDR1 is SGHVS and CDR2 is FQNEAQ. The CDR3, as DNA: TGTGCCAGCAGCTTAGAGCGGCCCGTCTACAATGAGCAGTTCTTC. Translating it yields CASSLERPVYNEQFF. Drawing the rest from reference TRBV7-8 and TRBJ2-1, the complete variable domain is GAGVSQSPRYKVAKRGQDVALRCDPISGHVSLFWYQQALGQGPEFLTYFQNEAQLDKSGLPSDRFFAERPEGSVSTLKIQRTQQEDSAVYLCASSLERPVYNEQFFGPGTRLTVL.

This clonotype has ten or more counts. V is TRBV6-2 or TRBV6-3 and J is TRBJ2-7, with D perhaps being TRBD1 or TRBD2 (5 bases each). The CDR3 has 14 amino acids. The ends were cut back, 6 bases at V and 5 bases at J, with 17 bases in the middle. From germline, CDR1 is MNHEY and CDR2 SVGEGT. The CDR3 DNA reads as TGTGCCAGCAGACCGGGACCCTCTTACGACGAGCAGTACTTC. It yields the protein CASRPGPSYDEQYF.

Ten or more counts support this clonotype. The chain recombines TRBV6-1 with TRBJ2-1; no clear D. Trimming took 8 bases from V and 4 from J, leaving 12 bases between them. Germline V CDR1 and CDR2: MNHNS, SASEGT. The CDR3 is 13 residues long. CDR3 protein: CASATTLYNEQFF. CDR3 nucleotide sequence: TGTGCCAGCGCAACCACACTTTACAATGAGCAGTTCTTC.

This clonotype appeared many times. The V and J genes are TRBV25-1 and TRBJ2-1, with 8 bases lining up with TRBD2. The ends lost 6 bases at V and 10 bases at J; junction bases unmatched: 8. Germline V gene sequence: CDR1 MGHDK, CDR2 SYGVNS. The CDR3 runs 13 residues. CDR3 sequence (DNA): TGTGCCAGCAGGCCGATACGCGGGGGGGAGCAGTTCTTC. The encoded protein is CASRPIRGGEQFF. Filled out from reference TRBV25-1 and TRBJ2-1, the complete variable domain reads EADIYQTPRYLVIGTGKKITLECSQTMGHDKMYWYQQDPGMELHLIHYSYGVNSTEKGDLSSESTVSRIRTEHFPLTLESARPSHTSQYLCASRPIRGGEQFFGPGTRLTVL.